This T cell receptor (beta chain) derives from a study of T cells in Graves' hyperthyroidism and ophthalmopathy. On this clonotype: Antigen specificity is unknown.

Findings and caveats of the study: Blood also showed most of the thyroid clonotypes that were expanded above 0.001.

Authors of the study amplified TCR beta CDR3 regions from RNA transcripts. The study used the HTBI primer set for a first-round RT-PCR of the TCR CDR3. TCRdb redid the calling of the multiplex PCR reads with MiXCR, one entry per CDR3 protein. The sample gives fewer than 600,000 distinct CDR3 sequences, 14% of which show up once; roughly 14% is in the top ten. The CDR3 is 15 amino acids. Trimming removed 2 bases from V and 5 bases from J, with 13 bases in between. CDR1 is LGHDT, CDR2 YNNKEL, per germline (reference sequence). This receptor was identified in a woman between 40 and 50 years old with Graves' hyperthyroidism. This chain connects TRBV3-1 to TRBJ2-1; possibly TRBD1 or TRBD2 for D (6 bases each). The sample taken for sequencing was blood. DNA of the CDR3: TGTGCCAGCAGCCAATGGGGGGCAGGGAACAATGAGCAGTTCTTC. Residues: CASSQWGAGNNEQFF.